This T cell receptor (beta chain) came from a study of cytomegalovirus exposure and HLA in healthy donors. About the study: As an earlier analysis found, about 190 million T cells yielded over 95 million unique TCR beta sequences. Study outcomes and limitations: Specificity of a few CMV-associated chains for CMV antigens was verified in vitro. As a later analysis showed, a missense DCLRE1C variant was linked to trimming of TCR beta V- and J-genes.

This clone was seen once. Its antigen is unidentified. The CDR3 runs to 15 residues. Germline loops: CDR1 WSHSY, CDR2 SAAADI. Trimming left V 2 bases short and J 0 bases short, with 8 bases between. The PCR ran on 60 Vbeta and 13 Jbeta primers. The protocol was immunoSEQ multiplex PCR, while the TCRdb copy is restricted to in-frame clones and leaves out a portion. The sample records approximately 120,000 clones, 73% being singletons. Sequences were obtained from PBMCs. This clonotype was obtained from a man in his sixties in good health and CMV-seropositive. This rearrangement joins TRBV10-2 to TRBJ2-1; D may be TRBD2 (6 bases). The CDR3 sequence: CASSERGASYNEQFF. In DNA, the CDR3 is TGCGCCAGCAGTGAGCGCGGGGCCTCCTACAATGAGCAGTTCTTC.